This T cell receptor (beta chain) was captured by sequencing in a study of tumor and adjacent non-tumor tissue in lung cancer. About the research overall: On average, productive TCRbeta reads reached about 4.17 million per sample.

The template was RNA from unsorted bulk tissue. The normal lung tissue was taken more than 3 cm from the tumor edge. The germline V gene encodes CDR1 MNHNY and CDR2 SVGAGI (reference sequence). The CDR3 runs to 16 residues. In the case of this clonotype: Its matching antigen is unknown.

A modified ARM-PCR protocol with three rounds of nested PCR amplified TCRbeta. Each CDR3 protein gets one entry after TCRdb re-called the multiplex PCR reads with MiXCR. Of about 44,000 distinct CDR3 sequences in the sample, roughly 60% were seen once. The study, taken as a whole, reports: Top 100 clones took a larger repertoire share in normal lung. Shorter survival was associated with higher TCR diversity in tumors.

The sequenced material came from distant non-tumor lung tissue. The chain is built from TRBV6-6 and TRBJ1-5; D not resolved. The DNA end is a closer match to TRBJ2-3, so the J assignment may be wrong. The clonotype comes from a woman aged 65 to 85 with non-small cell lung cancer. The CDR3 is CASSHRHQDSNQPQYF. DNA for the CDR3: TGTGCCAGTAGCCACAGACATCAGGATAGCAATCAGCCCCAGTATTTT.